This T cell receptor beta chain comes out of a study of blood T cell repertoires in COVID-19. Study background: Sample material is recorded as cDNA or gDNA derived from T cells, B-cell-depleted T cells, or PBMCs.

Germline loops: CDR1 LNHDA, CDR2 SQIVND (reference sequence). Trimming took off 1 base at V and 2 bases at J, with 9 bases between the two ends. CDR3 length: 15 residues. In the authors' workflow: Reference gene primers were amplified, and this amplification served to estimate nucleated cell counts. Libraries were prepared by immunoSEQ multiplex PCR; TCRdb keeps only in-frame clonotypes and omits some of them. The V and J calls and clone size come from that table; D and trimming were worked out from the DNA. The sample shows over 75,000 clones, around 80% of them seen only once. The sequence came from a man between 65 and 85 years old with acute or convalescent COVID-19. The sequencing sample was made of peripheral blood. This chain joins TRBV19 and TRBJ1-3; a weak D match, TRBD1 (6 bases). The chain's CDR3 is CASSIGAGAGNTIYF. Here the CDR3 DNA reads TGTGCCAGTAGTATAGGGGCAGGGGCTGGAAACACCATATATTTT. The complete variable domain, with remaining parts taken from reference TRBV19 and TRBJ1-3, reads DGGITQSPKYLFRKEGQNVTLSCEQNLNHDAMYWYRQDPGQGLRLIYYSQIVNDFQKGDIAEGYSVSREKKESFPLTVTSAQKNPTAFYLCASSIGAGAGNTIYFGEGSWLTVV.